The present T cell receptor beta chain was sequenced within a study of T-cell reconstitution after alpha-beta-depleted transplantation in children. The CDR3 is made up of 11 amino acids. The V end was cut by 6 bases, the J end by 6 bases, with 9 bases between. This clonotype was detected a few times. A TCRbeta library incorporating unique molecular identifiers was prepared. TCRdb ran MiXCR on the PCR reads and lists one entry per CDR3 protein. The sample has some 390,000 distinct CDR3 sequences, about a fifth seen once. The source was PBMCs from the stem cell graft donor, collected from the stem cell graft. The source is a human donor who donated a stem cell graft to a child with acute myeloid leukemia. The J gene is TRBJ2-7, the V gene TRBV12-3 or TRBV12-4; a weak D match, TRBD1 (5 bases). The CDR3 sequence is CASSLQGEQYF. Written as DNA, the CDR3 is TGTGCCAGCAGCTTGCAGGGCGAGCAGTACTTC.